This T cell receptor beta chain was retrieved from a study of T cells in Graves' hyperthyroidism and ophthalmopathy. Regarding the study as a whole: Blood also showed most of the thyroid clonotypes that were expanded above 0.001.

This clonotype was counted between two and nine times. Its antigen remains unidentified. The source material, RNA transcripts, was used to amplify TCR beta CDR3 regions. Carried out on the TCR CDR3, a first-round RT-PCR used the HTBI primer set. TCRdb reanalysed the multiplex PCR reads using MiXCR and keeps one entry per CDR3 protein. The sample includes over 650,000 distinct CDR3 sequences, 45% of them seen just once. The CDR3 has 17 residues. The V segment lost 1 base and the J segment 3 bases; nucleotides outside the gene matches: 7. CDR1 LNHDA and CDR2 SQIVND come from the germline V gene (reference sequence).

The specimen sequenced was peripheral blood or thyroid tissue (not recorded which). The receptor comes from an adult man with Graves' disease, either hyperthyroidism or ophthalmopathy (not recorded which). V gene TRBV19 combines with J gene TRBJ1-5; 9 bases align to TRBD1. The CDR3 loop reads CASSIGPGQGLNQPQHF. The CDR3 coding sequence is TGTGCCAGTAGTATAGGGCCGGGACAGGGCCTCAATCAGCCCCAGCATTTT.